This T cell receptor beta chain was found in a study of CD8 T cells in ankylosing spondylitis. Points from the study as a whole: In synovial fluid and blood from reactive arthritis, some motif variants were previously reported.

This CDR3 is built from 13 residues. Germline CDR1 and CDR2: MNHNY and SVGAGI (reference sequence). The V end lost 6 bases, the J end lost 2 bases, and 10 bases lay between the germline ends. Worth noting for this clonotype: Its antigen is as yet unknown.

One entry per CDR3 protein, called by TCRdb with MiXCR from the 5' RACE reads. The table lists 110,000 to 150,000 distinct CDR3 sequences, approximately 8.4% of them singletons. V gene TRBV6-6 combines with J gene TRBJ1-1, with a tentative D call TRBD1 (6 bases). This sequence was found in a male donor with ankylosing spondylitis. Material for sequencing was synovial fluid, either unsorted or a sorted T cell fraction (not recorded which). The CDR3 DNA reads TGTGCCAGCAGCCAGGGGATTAACACTGAAGCTTTCTTT. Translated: CASSQGINTEAFF.